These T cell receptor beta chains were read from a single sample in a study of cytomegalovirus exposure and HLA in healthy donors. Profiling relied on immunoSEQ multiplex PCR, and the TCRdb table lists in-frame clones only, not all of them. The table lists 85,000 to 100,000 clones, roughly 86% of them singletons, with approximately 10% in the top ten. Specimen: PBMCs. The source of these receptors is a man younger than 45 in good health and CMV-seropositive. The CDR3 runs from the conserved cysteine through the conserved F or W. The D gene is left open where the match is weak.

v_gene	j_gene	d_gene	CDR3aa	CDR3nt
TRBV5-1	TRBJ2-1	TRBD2	CASSFSTASGIEQFF	TGCGCCAGCAGCTTTTCGACCGCTAGCGGGATTGAGCAGTTCTTC
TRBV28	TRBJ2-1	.	CASSQDFFGCFF	TGTGCCAGCAGTCAGGACTTCTTCGGGTGTTTCTTC
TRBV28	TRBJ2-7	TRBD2	CASLPSGRGRGSYEQYF	TGTGCCAGCCTGCCTAGCGGGAGAGGAAGAGGGTCCTACGAGCAGTACTTC
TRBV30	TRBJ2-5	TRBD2	CAWSVWTSGIRIETQYF	TGTGCCTGGAGTGTGTGGACTAGCGGGATCCGTATAGAGACCCAGTACTTC
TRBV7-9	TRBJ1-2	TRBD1	CASSRQGVNYGYTF	TGTGCCAGCAGCCGACAGGGGGTGAACTATGGCTACACCTTC
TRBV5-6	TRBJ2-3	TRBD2	CASSLQRDVTDTQYF	TGTGCCAGCAGCTTGCAGCGGGATGTCACAGATACGCAGTATTTT
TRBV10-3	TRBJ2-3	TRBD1	CAISETPTGLSTDTQYF	TGTGCCATCAGTGAAACCCCGACAGGGTTGAGCACAGATACGCAGTATTTT
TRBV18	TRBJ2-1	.	CASSFQEESSYNEQFF	TGTGCCAGCTCATTCCAAGAGGAGAGCTCCTACAATGAGCAGTTCTTC
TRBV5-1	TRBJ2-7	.	CASSLGDISSEQYF	TGCGCCAGCAGCTTGGGGGACATTTCTTCAGAGCAGTACTTC
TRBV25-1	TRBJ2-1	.	CASSSGSYNEQFF	TGTGCCAGCAGTTCGGGGTCCTACAATGAGCAGTTCTTC